A selection of T cell receptor beta chains follows, all from one sample in a study of response to subunit inactivated influenza vaccine. A single record per CDR3 protein comes from TCRdb applying MiXCR to the RT-PCR reads. This sample has hundreds of thousands of distinct CDR3 sequences; about 12% occur once, and the top ten carry around 9.6%. The source was PBMCs from blood, collected on the day of vaccination. The receptors derive from a man between 45 and 60 years old who received an inactivated influenza vaccine. Both conserved end residues are part of each CDR3.

TRBV27	TRBJ2-5	CASSPRGGIGPGTQYF
TRBV20-1	TRBJ2-1	CSARSTSGGGEQFF
TRBV27	TRBJ2-6	CASSGVPGANVLTF
TRBV7-3	TRBJ2-3	CASSPRGGMTDTQYF
TRBV11-1	TRBJ2-1	CASSAITLLAGARREQFF
TRBV5-1	TRBJ2-2	CASLGTSGAPGTGELFF
TRBV6-2/TRBV6-3	TRBJ2-5	CASRNLARGVKETQYF
TRBV5-1	TRBJ2-5	CASSLGRAQYF
TRBV10-2	TRBJ2-7	CASSEGRSPSYEQYF
TRBV12-3/TRBV12-4	TRBJ2-2	CASSGLANTGELFF
TRBV20-1	TRBJ2-1	CSPYTGGSTLYNEQFF
TRBV5-5	TRBJ1-1	CASSQTPNTEAFF
TRBV7-2	TRBJ2-2	CASSLDSYTGELFF
TRBV14	TRBJ2-1	CASSRFAGAEQFF
TRBV2	TRBJ1-6	CASIPTRYNSPLHF
TRBV5-1	TRBJ2-4	CASSSGQGGMNIQYF
TRBV9	TRBJ2-7	CASSVAGQGIGEQYF
TRBV5-1	TRBJ1-2	CASSTNPGQGARGYTF
TRBV20-1	TRBJ2-1	CSASISGGASSYNEQFF
TRBV29-1	TRBJ2-7	CSVGRRVGDEQYF
TRBV4-3	TRBJ2-5	CASSQAAGLRETQYF
TRBV4-1	TRBJ2-3	CASSQGGRPDTQYF
TRBV18	TRBJ2-2	CASSLQGVPNTGELFF
TRBV12-3/TRBV12-4	TRBJ1-5	CASSLSSNSNQPQHF
TRBV5-8	TRBJ1-2	CASSWNRDSYGYTF
TRBV6-4	TRBJ2-1	CASNGTSGYNEQFF
TRBV12-3/TRBV12-4	TRBJ2-3	CASKQGTSGGDGFTQYF
TRBV28	TRBJ2-1	CASRLVGGYNEQFF
TRBV5-1	TRBJ1-1	CASSSTQGGTEAFF
TRBV9	TRBJ2-3	CASSAPPRGLVGDTQYF
TRBV7-2	TRBJ2-2	CASSPFAPGVTGELFF
TRBV28	TRBJ1-2	CASRNRGRNGPTF
TRBV12-3/TRBV12-4	TRBJ2-3	CASSLALGRGLVTQYF
TRBV5-1	TRBJ2-2	CASSLMTRQPSITGELFF
TRBV15	TRBJ1-5	CATSRVPRTGAEHF
TRBV10-3	TRBJ2-3	CATHPGLAVSTDTQYF
TRBV10-2	TRBJ2-3	CASSERASGEDTQYF
TRBV30	TRBJ2-7	CAWEESYEQYF
TRBV7-2	TRBJ2-1	CASSLGTKNEQFF
TRBV12-3/TRBV12-4	TRBJ2-5	CASRQRAGGQETQYF
TRBV24-1	TRBJ2-1	CATSDPSLDEQFF
TRBV5-1	TRBJ2-3	CASSLTVSGDTQYF
TRBV20-1	TRBJ2-5	CSARDAQRGVQETQYF
TRBV12-3/TRBV12-4	TRBJ2-1	CASSLGGYEQFF